This is a list of T cell receptor beta chains from one sample in a study of CD8+CD57+ T cells in acquired aplastic anemia. TCRdb reprocessed the reads via MiXCR and lists one record per CDR3 protein. The sample lists 200,000 to 250,000 distinct CDR3 sequences, around 63% seen once, with roughly 29% in the top ten. Sequencing used sorted CD4+, CD8+, or CD8+CD57+ T cells (not recorded which) from PBMCs. The receptors here all came from a human donor in good health. CDR3s include the opening cysteine and the closing phenylalanine or tryptophan. Fields, in order: clone size, D gene, V gene, CDR3 length, J gene, CDR3 protein, CDR3 DNA. The D gene is left open where the match is weak. Clone size is given for some rows only: seen once, a few or many times, or a class if the clone is expanded.

-	-	TRBV7-9	15	TRBJ1-2	CASRPLGDKDYGYTF	TGTGCCAGCAGACCCTTGGGGGACAAGGACTATGGCTACACCTTC
-	TRBD1	TRBV9	14	TRBJ1-6	CASSVGTGLSPLHF	TGTGCCAGCAGCGTCGGGACAGGCCTTTCACCCCTCCACTTT
-	-	TRBV20-1	13	TRBJ2-7	CSARDQEPSIGYF	TGCAGTGCTAGAGATCAGGAGCCGTCTATAGGGTACTTC
-	TRBD1	TRBV19	15	TRBJ1-6	CASSDRGSYNSPLHF	TGTGCCAGTAGCGACAGGGGATCCTATAATTCACCCCTCCACTTT
-	-	TRBV29-1	11	TRBJ1-2	CSGLTALGYTF	TGCAGCGGCCTGACAGCGCTCGGCTACACCTTC
many	-	TRBV4-1	16	TRBJ1-1	CASSQEDGRRGTEAFF	TGCGCCAGCAGCCAAGAGGATGGGCGGCGGGGCACTGAAGCTTTCTTT
many	TRBD1	TRBV4-2	15	TRBJ2-1	CASSQGTGLNNEQFF	TGTGCCAGCAGCCAAGGGACAGGTCTTAACAATGAGCAGTTCTTC
once	TRBD1	TRBV6-5	14	TRBJ1-2	CASRRQGVDYGYTF	TGTGCCAGCAGGAGACAGGGGGTGGACTATGGCTACACCTTC
few	TRBD2	TRBV10-2	19	TRBJ2-6	CASSDRTSGGNSGANVLTF	TGCGCCAGCAGTGACAGGACTAGCGGAGGAAACTCTGGGGCCAACGTCCTGACTTTC
few	-	TRBV7-2	15	TRBJ1-1	CASSLNSAMNTEAFF	TGTGCCAGCAGCTTAAACAGTGCGATGAACACTGAAGCTTTCTTT
-	TRBD1	TRBV20-1	15	TRBJ2-7	CSASPLHRGPYEQYF	TGCAGTGCTAGTCCTCTCCACAGGGGGCCCTACGAGCAGTACTTC
-	-	TRBV15	13	TRBJ1-2	CATSIPDRYGYTF	TGTGCCACCAGCATTCCGGACCGGTATGGCTACACCTTC
-	-	TRBV9	11	TRBJ2-1	CASRIRNEQFF	TGTGCCAGCAGGATACGGAATGAGCAGTTCTTC
-	TRBD1	TRBV9	16	TRBJ2-2	CASSTRPETGPGELFF	TGTGCCAGCAGCACCCGCCCAGAGACAGGGCCCGGGGAGCTGTTTTTT
-	TRBD2	TRBV20-1	14	TRBJ2-3	CSAIRGDGGDTQYF	TGCAGTGCTATTCGGGGGGATGGGGGAGATACGCAGTATTTT
-	TRBD2	TRBV10-3	15	TRBJ2-1	CAISWGLAGAHEQFF	TGTGCCATCAGTTGGGGACTAGCGGGAGCGCATGAGCAGTTCTTC
-	TRBD1	TRBV29-1	13	TRBJ2-5	CSGETGNYNEQYF	TGCAGCGGGGAGACAGGGAACTACAATGAGCAGTACTTC
-	TRBD2	TRBV11-2	20	TRBJ2-2	CASSLTLGLAGGGLPGELFF	TGTGCCAGCAGCTTGACCCTCGGACTAGCGGGAGGAGGTTTGCCCGGGGAGCTGTTTTTT
once	-	TRBV20-1	14	TRBJ2-7	CSARDLTGPQEQYF	TGCAGTGCTAGAGATTTGACAGGCCCCCAGGAACAGTACTTC
-	TRBD2	TRBV27	13	TRBJ2-7	CASRGGLSYEQYF	TGTGCCAGCAGGGGGGGGTTATCCTACGAGCAGTACTTC
-	-	TRBV7-2	15	TRBJ2-7	CASSSLARTTYEQYF	TGTGCCAGCAGCAGTCTAGCGCGAACTACCTACGAGCAGTACTTT
many	-	TRBV6-1	16	TRBJ2-3	CASSEARLSYTDTQYF	TGTGCCAGCAGTGAAGCAAGGCTATCTTACACAGATACGCAGTATTTT
-	TRBD2	TRBV10-3	15	TRBJ2-3	CAISENGGGTDTQYF	TGTGCCATCAGTGAAAATGGGGGGGGGACAGATACGCAGTATTTT
-	-	TRBV5-4	17	TRBJ2-7	CASRPERGVGAAYEQYF	TGTGCCAGCAGGCCGGAGAGAGGCGTAGGGGCGGCATACGAGCAGTACTTC
many	-	TRBV19	12	TRBJ1-2	CASSSPPHGYTF	TGTGCCAGTAGTTCCCCTCCTCATGGCTACACCTTC
-	-	TRBV7-2	15	TRBJ2-5	CASSLARTEQETQYF	TGTGCCAGCAGCTTAGCTCGGACGGAACAAGAGACCCAGTACTTC
-	-	TRBV9	16	TRBJ2-3	CASSPLGTSWRDTQYF	TGTGCCAGCAGCCCTCTCGGTACTAGCTGGAGGGATACGCAGTATTTT
-	-	TRBV24-1	11	TRBJ1-2	CATSDRYGYTF	TGTGCCACCAGTGATCGTTATGGCTACACCTTC
-	TRBD1	TRBV7-9	16	TRBJ1-6	CATRGGQGRYSYEQYF	TGTGCCACCCGCGGAGGACAGGGGCGATACTCCTACGAGCAGTACTTT
many	-	TRBV9	15	TRBJ2-6	CASSGPSSGANVLTF	TGTGCCAGCAGCGGACCGAGCTCTGGGGCCAACGTCCTGACTTTC
-	-	TRBV10-2	18	TRBJ2-1	CASSERGPGPRSYNEQFF	TGCGCCAGCAGTGAGAGGGGACCGGGGCCCAGATCCTACAATGAGCAGTTCTTC
many	-	TRBV19	14	TRBJ1-1	CASSIHAGATEAFF	TGTGCCAGTAGTATACACGCAGGGGCCACTGAAGCTTTCTTT
-	TRBD2	TRBV5-1	14	TRBJ2-7	CASRRRTSGYEQYF	TGCGCCAGCAGACGCCGGACTAGCGGATACGAGCAGTACTTC
-	-	TRBV12-3/TRBV12-4	11	TRBJ2-1	CASGLSFEQFF	TGTGCCAGCGGACTTAGCTTTGAGCAGTTCTTC
-	-	TRBV6-1	20	TRBJ2-2	CASSLSTPPSPAAYTGELFF	TGTGCCAGCAGTTTATCCACACCACCAAGTCCAGCGGCCTACACCGGGGAGCTGTTTTTT
few	-	TRBV7-8	15	TRBJ2-5	CASSDHRVAGETQYF	TGTGCCAGCAGCGATCATAGGGTGGCCGGCGAGACCCAGTACTTC
-	-	TRBV7-9	13	TRBJ2-7	CASSYSIGREQYF	TGTGCCAGCAGTTACTCGATTGGGAGGGAGCAGTACTTC
-	-	TRBV20-1	18	TRBJ2-3	CSAASIWGETLSTDTQYF	TGCAGTGCTGCCTCAATCTGGGGGGAAACCCTGTCAACAGATACGCAGTATTTT
many	-	TRBV9	16	TRBJ1-3	CASSPLTGFSGNTIYF	TGTGCCAGCAGCCCTTTAACAGGTTTCTCTGGAAACACCATATATTTT
-	-	TRBV7-9	15	TRBJ1-1	CASSLSGQTRPLAFF	TGTGCCAGCAGCTTATCCGGGCAGACCAGGCCGCTTGCTTTCTTT
-	-	TRBV5-1	13	TRBJ2-5	CASRQNSQETQYF	TGCGCCAGCAGGCAAAACAGCCAAGAGACCCAGTACTTC
few	-	TRBV7-8	13	TRBJ2-7	CASSLGKSYEQYF	TGTGCCAGCAGCTTAGGCAAATCCTACGAGCAGTACTTC
few	TRBD1	TRBV6-2/TRBV6-3	15	TRBJ2-7	CASSLGTAYSYEQYF	TGTGCCAGCAGCCTGGGGACAGCCTACTCCTACGAGCAGTACTTC
many	TRBD1	TRBV5-1	16	TRBJ1-1	CASRGTGGGFWTEAFF	TGCGCCAGCAGAGGGACAGGGGGCGGCTTTTGGACTGAAGCTTTCTTT
-	-	TRBV24-1	14	TRBJ1-2	CATSDIRERNGYTF	TGTGCCACCAGTGATATCCGGGAGAGGAACGGCTACACCTTC
-	TRBD1	TRBV20-1	12	TRBJ2-7	CSARDRTGEQYF	TGCAGTGCTAGAGATAGGACAGGGGAGCAGTACTTC